This TCR beta chain was retrieved from a study of blood T cells in healthy people across ages. A second PCR, run for roughly 7 to 11 cycles, used a sample-barcoded 5' primer plus a J-beta primer mix. The template-switch adaptor, which had 12 random nucleotides, put a tag on each cDNA molecule. Every sample gave at least 3 million paired-end reads containing CDR3. TCRdb processed the 5' RACE reads anew with MiXCR; each CDR3 protein has one entry. The repertoire consists of hundreds of thousands of distinct CDR3 sequences, with roughly 44% occurring once and the leading ten covering around 18%. Ten or more counts support this clonotype. Its antigen is not identified. Overall study findings and caveats: Aged donors had fewer naive CD4+ cells and lower diversity than long-lived donors.

Russia was home to the donors, healthy Caucasian individuals aged roughly 6 to 100. This clonotype was sampled from a man aged 55-75 years in good health. Material for sequencing was blood.

The CDR3: CASSFGDNEQFF. As DNA, the CDR3 is TGTGCCAGCAGCTTTGGTGACAATGAGCAGTTCTTC. The chain is built from TRBV7-9 and TRBJ2-1; no reliable D call. The V and J ends lost 3 bases and 5 bases respectively, with 5 bases between them. The CDR3 is 12 residues long. Germline CDR1 and CDR2: SEHNR and FQNEAQ (reference sequence).